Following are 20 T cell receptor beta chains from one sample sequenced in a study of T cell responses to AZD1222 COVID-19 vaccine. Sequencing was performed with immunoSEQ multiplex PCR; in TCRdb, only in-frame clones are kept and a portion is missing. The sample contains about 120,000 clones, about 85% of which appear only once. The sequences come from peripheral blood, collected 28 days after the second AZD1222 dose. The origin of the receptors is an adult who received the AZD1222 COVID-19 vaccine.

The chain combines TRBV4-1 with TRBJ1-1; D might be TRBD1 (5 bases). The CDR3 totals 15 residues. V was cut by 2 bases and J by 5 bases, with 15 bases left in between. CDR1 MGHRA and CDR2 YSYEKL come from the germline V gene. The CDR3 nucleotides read TGCGCCAGCAGCCAAAAGATCCGTGGACAAACTGAAGCTTTCTTT. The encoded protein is CASSQKIRGQTEAFF.

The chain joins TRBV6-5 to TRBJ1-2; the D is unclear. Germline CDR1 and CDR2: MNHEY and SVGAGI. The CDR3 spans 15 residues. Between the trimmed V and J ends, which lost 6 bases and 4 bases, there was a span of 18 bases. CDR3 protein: CASSPYTSPGYGYTF. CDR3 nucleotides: TGTGCCAGCAGCCCGTACACGTCTCCGGGCTATGGCTACACCTTC.

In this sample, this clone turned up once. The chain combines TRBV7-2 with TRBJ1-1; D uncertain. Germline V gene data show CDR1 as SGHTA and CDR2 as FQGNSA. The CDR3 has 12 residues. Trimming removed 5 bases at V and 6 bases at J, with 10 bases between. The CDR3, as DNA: TGTGCCAGCAGCCAGCCGAGGGCTGAAGCTTTCTTT. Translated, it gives CASSQPRAEAFF.

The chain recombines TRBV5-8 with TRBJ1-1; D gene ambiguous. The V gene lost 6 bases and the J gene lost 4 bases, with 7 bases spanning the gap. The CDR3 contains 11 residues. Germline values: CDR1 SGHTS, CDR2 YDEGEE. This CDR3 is CASNWGTEAFF. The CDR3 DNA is TGTGCCAGCAATTGGGGCACTGAAGCTTTCTTT.

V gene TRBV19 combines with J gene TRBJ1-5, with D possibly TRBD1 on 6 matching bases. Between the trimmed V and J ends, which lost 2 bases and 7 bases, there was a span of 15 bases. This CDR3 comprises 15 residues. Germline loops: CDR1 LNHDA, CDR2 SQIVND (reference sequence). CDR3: CASSIHWGGRQPQHF. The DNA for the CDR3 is TGTGCCAGTAGTATACACTGGGGGGGCCGGCAGCCCCAGCATTTT.

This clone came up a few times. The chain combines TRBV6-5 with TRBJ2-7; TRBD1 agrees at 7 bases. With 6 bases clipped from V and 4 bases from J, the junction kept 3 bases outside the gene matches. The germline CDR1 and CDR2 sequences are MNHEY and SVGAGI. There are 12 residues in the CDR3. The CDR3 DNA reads TGTGCCAGCAGCCAGACAGGGTACGAGCAGTACTTC. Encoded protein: CASSQTGYEQYF.

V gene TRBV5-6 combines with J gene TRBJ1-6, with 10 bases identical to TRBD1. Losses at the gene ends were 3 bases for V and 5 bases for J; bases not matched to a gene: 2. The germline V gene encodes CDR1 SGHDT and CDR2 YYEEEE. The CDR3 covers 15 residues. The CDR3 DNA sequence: TGTGCCAGCAGCTGGGGACAGGGGCATAATTCACCCCTCCACTTT. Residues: CASSWGQGHNSPLHF.

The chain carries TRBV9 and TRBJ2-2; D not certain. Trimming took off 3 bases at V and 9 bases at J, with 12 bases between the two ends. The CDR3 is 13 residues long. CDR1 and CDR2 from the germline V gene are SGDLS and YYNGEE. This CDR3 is CASSALFGRELFF. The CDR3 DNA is TGTGCCAGCAGCGCCCTCTTTGGCCGGGAGCTGTTTTTT.

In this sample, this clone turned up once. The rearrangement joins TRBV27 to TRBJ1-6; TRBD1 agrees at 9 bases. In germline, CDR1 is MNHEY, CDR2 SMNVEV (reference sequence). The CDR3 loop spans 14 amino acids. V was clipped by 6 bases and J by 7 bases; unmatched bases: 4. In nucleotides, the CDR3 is TGTGCCAGCAGGCCGACAGGGGGAAATTCACCCCTCCACTTT. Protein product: CASRPTGGNSPLHF.

The CDR3 DNA follows: TGTGCCACCCTGACCGGGACAGGGTACTACGAGCAGTACTTC. Encoded protein: CATLTGTGYYEQYF. This chain uses TRBV6-5 with TRBJ2-7; 9 bases line up with TRBD1. Germline V lookup: CDR1 MNHEY, CDR2 SVGAGI. The CDR3 spans 14 residues. V trimming: 10 bases; J trimming: 3 bases; junction bases outside the gene matches: 10.

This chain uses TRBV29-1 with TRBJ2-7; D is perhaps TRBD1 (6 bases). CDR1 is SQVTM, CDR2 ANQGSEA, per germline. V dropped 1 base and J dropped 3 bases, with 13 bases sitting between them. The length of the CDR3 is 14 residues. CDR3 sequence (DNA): TGCAGCGTTGAAGTGAGGGACACCTACTACGAGCAGTACTTC. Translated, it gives CSVEVRDTYYEQYF.

CDR3 DNA: TGCGCCAGCAGCCAAGACGGGACTCGAAGCAATCAGCCCCAGCATTTT. Translation: CASSQDGTRSNQPQHF. The chain recombines TRBV4-1 with TRBJ1-5; D might be TRBD1 (5 bases). Between the trimmed V and J ends, which lost 0 bases and 1 base, there was a span of 10 bases. The CDR3 totals 16 residues. Germline lookup yields CDR1 MGHRA and CDR2 YSYEKL.

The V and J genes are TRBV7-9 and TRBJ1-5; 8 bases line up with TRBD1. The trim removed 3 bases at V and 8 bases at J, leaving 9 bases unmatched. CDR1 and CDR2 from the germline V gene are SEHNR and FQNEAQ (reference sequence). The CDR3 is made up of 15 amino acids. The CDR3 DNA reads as TGTGCCAGCAGCTTTTCAGGGGGCTCTGGTAAGCCCCAGCATTTT. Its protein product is CASSFSGGSGKPQHF.

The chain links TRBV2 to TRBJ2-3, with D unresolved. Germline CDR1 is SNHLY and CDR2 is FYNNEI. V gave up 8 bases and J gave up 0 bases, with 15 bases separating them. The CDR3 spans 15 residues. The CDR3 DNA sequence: TGTGCCAGCCGAGACACCCTAACTAGCACAGATACGCAGTATTTT. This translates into CASRDTLTSTDTQYF.

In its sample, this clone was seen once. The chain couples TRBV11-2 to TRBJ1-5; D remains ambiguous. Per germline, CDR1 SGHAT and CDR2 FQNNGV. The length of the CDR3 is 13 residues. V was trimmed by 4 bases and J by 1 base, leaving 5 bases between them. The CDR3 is CASSYWSNQPQHF. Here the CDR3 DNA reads TGTGCCAGCAGCTACTGGAGCAATCAGCCCCAGCATTTT.

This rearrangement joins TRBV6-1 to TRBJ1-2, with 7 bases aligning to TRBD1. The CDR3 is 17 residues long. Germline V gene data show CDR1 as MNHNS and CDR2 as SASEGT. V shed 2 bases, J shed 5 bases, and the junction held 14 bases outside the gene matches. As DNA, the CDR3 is TGTGCCAGCAGTGAATTAGGGGGGGGACAGAGAGGGTATGGCTACACCTTC. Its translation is CASSELGGGQRGYGYTF.

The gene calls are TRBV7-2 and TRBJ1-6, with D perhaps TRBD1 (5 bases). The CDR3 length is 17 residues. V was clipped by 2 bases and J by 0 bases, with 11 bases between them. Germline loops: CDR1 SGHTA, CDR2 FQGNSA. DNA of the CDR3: TGTGCCAGCAGCTTATGGGGCTTTAGCTCCTATAATTCACCCCTCCACTTT. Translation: CASSLWGFSSYNSPLHF.

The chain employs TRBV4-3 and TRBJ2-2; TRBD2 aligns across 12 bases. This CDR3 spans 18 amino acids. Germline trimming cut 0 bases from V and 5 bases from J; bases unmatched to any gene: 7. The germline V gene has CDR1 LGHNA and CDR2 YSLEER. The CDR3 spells CASSQETSGGSWTGELFF. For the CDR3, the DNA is TGCGCCAGCAGCCAAGAGACTAGCGGGGGCTCATGGACCGGGGAGCTGTTTTTT.

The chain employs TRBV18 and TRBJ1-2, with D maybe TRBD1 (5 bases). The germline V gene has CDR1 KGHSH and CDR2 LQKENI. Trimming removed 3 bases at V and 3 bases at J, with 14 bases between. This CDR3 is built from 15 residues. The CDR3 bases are TGTGCCAGCTCACCTAATGCAGGGTCCGACTATGGCTACACCTTC. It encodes CASSPNAGSDYGYTF. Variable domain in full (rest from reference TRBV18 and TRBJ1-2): NAGVMQNPRHLVRRRGQEARLRCSPMKGHSHVYWYRQLPEEGLKFMVYLQKENIIDESGMPKERFSAEFPKEGPSILRIQQVVRGDSAAYFCASSPNAGSDYGYTFGSGTRLTVV.

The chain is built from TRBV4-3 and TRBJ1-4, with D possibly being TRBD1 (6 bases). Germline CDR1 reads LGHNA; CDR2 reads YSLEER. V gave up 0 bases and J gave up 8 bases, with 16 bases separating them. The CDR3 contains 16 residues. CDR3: CASSQDWSRGAEKLFF. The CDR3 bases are TGCGCCAGCAGCCAAGATTGGAGCAGGGGCGCGGAAAAACTGTTTTTT.